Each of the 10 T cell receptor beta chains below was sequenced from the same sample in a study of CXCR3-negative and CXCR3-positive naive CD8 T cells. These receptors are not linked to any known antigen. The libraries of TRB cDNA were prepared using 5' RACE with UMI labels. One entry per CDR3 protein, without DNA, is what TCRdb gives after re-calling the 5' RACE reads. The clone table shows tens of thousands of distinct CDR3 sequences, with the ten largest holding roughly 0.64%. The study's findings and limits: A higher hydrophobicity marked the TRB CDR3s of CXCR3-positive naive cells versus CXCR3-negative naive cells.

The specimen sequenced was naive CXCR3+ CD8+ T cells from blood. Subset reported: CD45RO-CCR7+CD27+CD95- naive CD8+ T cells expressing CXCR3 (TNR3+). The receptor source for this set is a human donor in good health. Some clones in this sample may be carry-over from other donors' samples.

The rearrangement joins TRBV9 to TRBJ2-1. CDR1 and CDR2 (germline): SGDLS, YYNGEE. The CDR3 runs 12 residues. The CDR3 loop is CASSVGGLQQFF. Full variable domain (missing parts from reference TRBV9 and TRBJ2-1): DSGVTQTPKHLITATGQRVTLRCSPRSGDLSVYWYQQSLDQGLQFLIQYYNGEERAKGNILERFSAQQFPDLHSELNLSSLELGDSALYFCASSVGGLQQFFGPGTRLTVL.

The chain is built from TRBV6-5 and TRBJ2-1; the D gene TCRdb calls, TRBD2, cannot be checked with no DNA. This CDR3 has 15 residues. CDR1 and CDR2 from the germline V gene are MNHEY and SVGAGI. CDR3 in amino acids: CTSSPISNGEAEQFF.

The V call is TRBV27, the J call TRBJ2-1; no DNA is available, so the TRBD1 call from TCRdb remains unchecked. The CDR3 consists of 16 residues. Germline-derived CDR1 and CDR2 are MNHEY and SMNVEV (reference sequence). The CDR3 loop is CASSSYRVRSYNEQFF.

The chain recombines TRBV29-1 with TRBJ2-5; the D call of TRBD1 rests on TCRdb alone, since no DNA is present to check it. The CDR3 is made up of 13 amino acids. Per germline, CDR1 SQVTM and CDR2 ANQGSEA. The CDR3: CSVGGAGLETQYF.

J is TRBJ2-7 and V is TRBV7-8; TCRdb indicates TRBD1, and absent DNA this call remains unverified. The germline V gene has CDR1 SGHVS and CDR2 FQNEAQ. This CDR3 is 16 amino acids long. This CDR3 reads CASSLGSPGQNDAGYF.

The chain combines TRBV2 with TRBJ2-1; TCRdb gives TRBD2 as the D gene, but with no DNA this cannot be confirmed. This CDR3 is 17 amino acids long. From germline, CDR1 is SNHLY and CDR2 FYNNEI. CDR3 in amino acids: CASSGDLADARYNEQFF.

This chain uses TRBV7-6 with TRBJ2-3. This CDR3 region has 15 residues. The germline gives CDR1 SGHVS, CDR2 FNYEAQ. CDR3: CASSLEGLATDTQYF.

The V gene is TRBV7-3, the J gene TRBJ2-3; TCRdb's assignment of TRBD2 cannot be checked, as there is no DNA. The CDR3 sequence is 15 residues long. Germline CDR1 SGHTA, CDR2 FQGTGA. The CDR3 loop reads CASSHSGASTDTQYF.

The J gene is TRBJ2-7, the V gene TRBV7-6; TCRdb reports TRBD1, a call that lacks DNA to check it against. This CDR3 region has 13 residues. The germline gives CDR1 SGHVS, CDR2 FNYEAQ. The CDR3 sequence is CASSLARGGEQYF. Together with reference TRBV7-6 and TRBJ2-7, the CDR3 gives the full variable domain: GAGVSQSPRYKVTKRGQDVALRCDPISGHVSLYWYRQALGQGPEFLTYFNYEAQQDKSGLPNDRFSAERPEGSISTLTIQRTEQRDSAMYRCASSLARGGEQYFGPGTRLTVT.

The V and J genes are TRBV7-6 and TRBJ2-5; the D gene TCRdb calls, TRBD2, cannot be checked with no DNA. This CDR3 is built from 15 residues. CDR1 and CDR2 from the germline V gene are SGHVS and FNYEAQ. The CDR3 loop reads CASSERTSGEETQYF.